This T cell receptor (beta chain) stems from a study of shared clonotypes between healthy human individuals. Overall study: A couple of women and a few men aged 18 to 49 made up the donors. Regarding the study as a whole: Having only a few donors restricted how much genetic and exposure-history diversity was captured. Collection of samples was limited to blood; tissue repertoires likely differ.

Points on this clone: Its specificity is unknown.

The method was immunoSEQ multiplex PCR; TCRdb's version includes in-frame clones alone and lacks a portion of them. The table records 2 million to 3 million clones, over 85% of them present only once. Germline CDR1 is MDHEN and CDR2 is SYDVKM. This CDR3 contains 15 residues. The J segment lost 1 base and the V segment lost 5 bases, leaving 6 bases of the junction unmatched. The receptor comes from a young man in good health. Some clones in this sample may be carry-over from other donors' samples. Sequences were obtained from naive CD4+ T cells from PBMCs. Specified subset: CD45RA+ positively selected. J is TRBJ2-7 and V is TRBV28, with 9 bases identical to TRBD1. In DNA, the CDR3 is TGTGCCAGCAGTCCCTCCGGGACAGGGTCCTACGAGCAGTACTTC. Protein sequence: CASSPSGTGSYEQYF.